This is a list of T cell receptor beta chains from one sample in a study of cytomegalovirus exposure and HLA in healthy donors. Generated by immunoSEQ multiplex PCR, the TCRdb table keeps only in-frame clones and is missing some. The data hold 120,000 or so clones, with 17% observed a single time. The sequenced sample consisted of PBMCs. All receptors derive from a female donor in good health and CMV-seropositive. Each CDR3 is given with its conserved first and last residue. D genes are given only for firm matches. A row's size may be missing; if present it is once, few, many or a size class.

TRBV2	.	.	TRBJ2-7	TGTGCCAGCAGATCACCGGGACAAATTTTAAACTACGAGCAGTACTTC	CASRSPGQILNYEQYF
TRBV5-1	.	few	TRBJ2-6	TGCGCCAGCACAGGGAACTCTGGGGCCAACGTCCTGACTTTC	CASTGNSGANVLTF
TRBV2	.	once	TRBJ2-5	TGTGCCAGCAGCGAGGAACGAGAGACCCAGTACTTC	CASSEERETQYF
TRBV28	TRBD2	.	TRBJ2-2	TGTGCCAGCATACTTACTAGCGGGAGGGCCGGGAACACCGGGGAGCTGTTTTTT	CASILTSGRAGNTGELFF
TRBV7-9	TRBD1	.	TRBJ1-2	TGTGCCAGCAGCCGGACAGGGGCTGTCACCTTC	CASSRTGAVTF
TRBV10-3	.	.	TRBJ2-4	TGTGCCATTGTTAGCGGACACCCCAAAAACATTCAGTACTTC	CAIVSGHPKNIQYF
TRBV10-3	.	.	TRBJ1-2	TGTGCCATCAGTGGGGGGGGGAAACAAGACTATGGCTACACCTTC	CAISGGGKQDYGYTF
TRBV21-1	.	.	TRBJ2-2	TGTGCCAGCAGCTTACCAGCGGGGGGGAAGGCCGGGGAGCTGTTTTTT	CASSLPAGGKAGELFF
TRBV2	TRBD2	.	TRBJ2-7	TGTGCCAGCAGGGCTTCTAGCGGGGGGACTTACGAGCAGTACTTC	CASRASSGGTYEQYF
TRBV29-1	.	few	TRBJ2-7	TGCAGCGTTCGCGCCGACGGAGGATACGAGCAGTACTTC	CSVRADGGYEQYF
TRBV7-2	.	.	TRBJ1-2	TGTGCCAGCAGGGGAGTCTATGGCTACACCTTC	CASRGVYGYTF
TRBV4-2	TRBD1	.	TRBJ2-1	TGTGCCAGCAGCCACTCCGGGACAGGGGGAGACAATGAGCAGTTCTTC	CASSHSGTGGDNEQFF
TRBV19	TRBD1	.	TRBJ1-1	TGTGCCAGTAGTATGGGTGGACAGGGCGGATGGGCTGAAGCTTTCTTT	CASSMGGQGGWAEAFF
TRBV9	.	.	TRBJ1-2	TGTGCCAGCAGCACGACAGCCGGTGGCTACACCTTC	CASSTTAGGYTF
TRBV5-1	.	.	TRBJ2-7	TGCGCCAGCAGCTTGGAACCGGGTCCCGAGTCGGTGCAGTACTTC	CASSLEPGPESVQYF
TRBV30	.	.	TRBJ2-5	TGTGCCTGGACCCGATTAGTCCCACCGACCCAGTACTTC	CAWTRLVPPTQYF
TRBV4-3	.	few	TRBJ2-7	TGCGCCAGCAGCCAAAATCAGGCAGGGACCTACGAGCAGTACTTC	CASSQNQAGTYEQYF
TRBV2	TRBD2	few	TRBJ2-5	TGTGCCAGCAGCCTGAGGACTAGCGGGAGGGTCGGGGAGACCCAGTACTTC	CASSLRTSGRVGETQYF
TRBV5-4	.	.	TRBJ1-6	TGTGCCAGCAGCTCTTCGACAGGCCGGCCGGGATATAATTCACCCCTCCACTTT	CASSSSTGRPGYNSPLHF
TRBV28	TRBD2	few	TRBJ2-1	TGTGCCAGCAGCCTGCTAGCGGGGTATTACAATGAGCAGTTCTTC	CASSLLAGYYNEQFF
TRBV30	.	.	TRBJ1-1	TGTGCCTGGAGTGCCCACAGGGTGACTGAAGCTTTCTTT	CAWSAHRVTEAFF
TRBV5-1	.	few	TRBJ1-5	TGCGCCAGCAGCCTGGACACTAGCGATCAGCCCCAGCATTTT	CASSLDTSDQPQHF